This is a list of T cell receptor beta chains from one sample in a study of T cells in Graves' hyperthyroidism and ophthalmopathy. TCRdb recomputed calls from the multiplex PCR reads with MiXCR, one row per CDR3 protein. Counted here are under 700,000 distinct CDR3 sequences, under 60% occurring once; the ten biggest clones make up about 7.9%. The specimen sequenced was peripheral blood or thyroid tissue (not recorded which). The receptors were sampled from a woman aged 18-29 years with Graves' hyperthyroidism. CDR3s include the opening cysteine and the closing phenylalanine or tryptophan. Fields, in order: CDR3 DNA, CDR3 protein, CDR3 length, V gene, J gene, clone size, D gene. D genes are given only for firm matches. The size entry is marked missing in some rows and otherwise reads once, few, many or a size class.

TGCAGTGCAGCCGGGACTAGCGGGCTCCCATCCTACGAGCAGTACTTC	CSAAGTSGLPSYEQYF	16	TRBV20-1	TRBJ2-7	few	TRBD2
TGTGCCAGTAGGGCCAGCGGGAGTAGTTGGGAGCAGTACTTC	CASRASGSSWEQYF	14	TRBV19	TRBJ2-7	NA	TRBD2
TGCAGTGCTAGAGTTAAGACAGCTAATTCACCCCTCCACTTT	CSARVKTANSPLHF	14	TRBV20-1	TRBJ1-6	NA	NA
TGCGCCAGCAGGCAGGACAGGGGATGGGATGGCTACACCTTC	CASRQDRGWDGYTF	14	TRBV5-1	TRBJ1-2	NA	TRBD1
TGCAGTGCTAGAGGGGAGGGACTAGCGGGAGGAGGCGAGCAGTACTTC	CSARGEGLAGGGEQYF	16	TRBV20-1	TRBJ2-7	NA	TRBD2
TGCAGTGCTAGAATCCGGAACACTGAAGCTTTCTTT	CSARIRNTEAFF	12	TRBV20-1	TRBJ1-1	NA	NA
TGTGCCAGTACCGAGGATTGGGGCAATCAGCCCCAGCATTTT	CASTEDWGNQPQHF	14	TRBV19	TRBJ1-5	NA	NA
TGTGCCAGCAGCTCCGGGAGATTACGTTCGTATGGCTACACCTTC	CASSSGRLRSYGYTF	15	TRBV7-9	TRBJ1-2	few	NA
TGCAGTGCTAGGGGGACAGCTAGCAATCAGCCCCAGCATTTT	CSARGTASNQPQHF	14	TRBV20-1	TRBJ1-5	NA	TRBD1
TGCAGTGCTGCAGGACAGGGGGTGATGTACGAGCAGTACTTC	CSAAGQGVMYEQYF	14	TRBV20-1	TRBJ2-7	NA	TRBD1
TGTGCCAGCAGCATTTCCGGGACTAGCGGGAGAGGGTTGTACGAGCAGTACTTC	CASSISGTSGRGLYEQYF	18	TRBV7-6	TRBJ2-7	NA	TRBD2
TGTGCCAGCAGCGTCGACAGGGGTCAGACCCAGTACTTC	CASSVDRGQTQYF	13	TRBV7-3	TRBJ2-5	few	TRBD1
TGTGCCAGCAGTGGGAGAGGACAGGGGAACTATGGCTACACCTTC	CASSGRGQGNYGYTF	15	TRBV6-5	TRBJ1-2	many	TRBD1
TGTGCCAGCAGCCAAGAGGGGAGGGTCAATGAAAAACTGTTTTTT	CASSQEGRVNEKLFF	15	TRBV7-6	TRBJ1-4	NA	NA
TGTGCCAGCAGGACGGTCGGGGAGCTGTTTTTT	CASRTVGELFF	11	TRBV7-9	TRBJ2-2	many	NA
TGCAGTGCTACCGCTATGATCTCCTACGAGCAGTACTTC	CSATAMISYEQYF	13	TRBV20-1	TRBJ2-7	few	NA
TGTGCCAGCAGTGAATCCTGGGGATCACCCCTCCACTTT	CASSESWGSPLHF	13	TRBV25-1	TRBJ1-6	NA	NA
TGTGCCACCAGCAGGACCCTTGGGCAGGGCTCTAATGAAAAACTGTTTTTT	CATSRTLGQGSNEKLFF	17	TRBV15	TRBJ1-4	few	NA
TGCAGTGCTAAGAGACAGGGGGTTTCACCCCTCCACTTT	CSAKRQGVSPLHF	13	TRBV20-1	TRBJ1-6	NA	TRBD1
TGTGCCAGCAGCCGTCTTTGGGGGGCATGGACTGAAGCTTTCTTT	CASSRLWGAWTEAFF	15	TRBV14	TRBJ1-1	NA	NA
TGCGCCAGCAGCCAAGATCCGGCCTGGGTCGAGCAGTACTTC	CASSQDPAWVEQYF	14	TRBV4-1	TRBJ2-7	NA	NA
TGTGCCAGCAGCAGAGCCGCCATTCTTCGGGGCTACACCTTC	CASSRAAILRGYTF	14	TRBV9	TRBJ1-2	many	NA
TGCAGTGCTTCGGAGACAGGGGGCGGAAACACCATATATTTT	CSASETGGGNTIYF	14	TRBV20-1	TRBJ1-3	few	TRBD1
TGTGCCAGCGGGGGACAGGGAGCGGTGGAGACCCAGTACTTC	CASGGQGAVETQYF	14	TRBV2	TRBJ2-5	many	TRBD1
TGTGCCAGCAGCCAAGATTTCGGAGTTTGGAACACTGAAGCTTTCTTT	CASSQDFGVWNTEAFF	16	TRBV14	TRBJ1-1	NA	NA
TGTGCCAGCAGTGATTATGGGATCGGCTATGGCTACACCTTC	CASSDYGIGYGYTF	14	TRBV7-2	TRBJ1-2	NA	NA
TGTGCCACCAGTGACCCTGAAGTGGGTGCCGGGGAGCTGTTTTTT	CATSDPEVGAGELFF	15	TRBV24-1	TRBJ2-2	NA	NA
TGTGCTAGTGGTTTGCCTCCTTCGGGACTAGCCGAGACCCAGTACTTC	CASGLPPSGLAETQYF	16	TRBV12-5	TRBJ2-5	NA	TRBD2
TGTGCCAGTAGTCCCCGGACAAGGAACACCGGGGAGCTGTTTTTT	CASSPRTRNTGELFF	15	TRBV19	TRBJ2-2	NA	NA
TGTGCCAGCATGTCCGGGACGTCGAACACCGGGGAGCTGTTTTTT	CASMSGTSNTGELFF	15	TRBV7-9	TRBJ2-2	NA	NA
TGTGCCAGCAGCCGCCCAGGGACAGATGAAAAACTGTTTTTT	CASSRPGTDEKLFF	14	TRBV14	TRBJ1-4	NA	TRBD1
TGTGCCAGCAGTGAATTGGCAGCGTATAGCAATCAGCCCCAGCATTTT	CASSELAAYSNQPQHF	16	TRBV2	TRBJ1-5	NA	NA
TGTGCCAGCAGAGGAGTTGGGCTAGCGGGACGCTACGAGCAGTACTTC	CASRGVGLAGRYEQYF	16	TRBV24-1	TRBJ2-7	few	TRBD2
TGCGCCAGCAGCTACGCAGGGGGCGGTTCGAAAGGCTACACCTTC	CASSYAGGGSKGYTF	15	TRBV7-3	TRBJ1-2	NA	TRBD1
TGTGCCAGCAGCGCCTCCGGGGACGGGGAAAAACTGTTTTTT	CASSASGDGEKLFF	14	TRBV9	TRBJ1-4	NA	NA
TGTGCCAGCAGCCAAGATCTAGAGACCCAGTACTTC	CASSQDLETQYF	12	TRBV7-9	TRBJ2-5	NA	NA
TGTGCCACCAGTGATACCAGGGCCGGCCGACTCCAGCCCCAGCATTTT	CATSDTRAGRLQPQHF	16	TRBV10-3	TRBJ1-5	once	NA
TGTGCCAGCAGTGATCCTGGACAGGGCGCGTACGAGCAGTACTTC	CASSDPGQGAYEQYF	15	TRBV2	TRBJ2-7	NA	TRBD1
TGTGCCAGCAGTGATCAGCGTCCATACGAGCAGTACTTC	CASSDQRPYEQYF	13	TRBV25-1	TRBJ2-7	once	NA
TGTGCCATCAGTGACCCTAGCGGGTACCAAGAGACCCAGTACTTC	CAISDPSGYQETQYF	15	TRBV10-3	TRBJ2-5	NA	TRBD2
TGTGCCAGCAGGAAGACAGGGGGGCTCAACTATGGCTACACCTTC	CASRKTGGLNYGYTF	15	TRBV9	TRBJ1-2	NA	TRBD1
TGCAGCGTTGAAATATCGGGGGGCGGGAGCACTGAAGCTTTCTTT	CSVEISGGGSTEAFF	15	TRBV29-1	TRBJ1-1	many	NA
TGTGCCACCAGCAGAGACGCTTTC	CATSRDAF	8	TRBV15	TRBJ2-6	NA	NA
TGTGCCAGCAGCTTAGTCAGGGGGACTAATGAAAAACTGTTTTTT	CASSLVRGTNEKLFF	15	TRBV7-9	TRBJ1-4	many	TRBD1
TGTGCCAGCAGTTACGGGAGGGCCGGAAAAGAGACCCAGTACTTC	CASSYGRAGKETQYF	15	TRBV6-5	TRBJ2-5	NA	TRBD2
TGCAGCGTCTCTTCAGGACCCACAGAGACCCAGCATTTT	CSVSSGPTETQHF	13	TRBV29-1	TRBJ1-5	NA	NA
TGCGCCAGCAGCCAGACCCGAGGGGCTTGGGGGGAGCTGTTTTTT	CASSQTRGAWGELFF	15	TRBV7-9	TRBJ2-2	NA	NA
TGCAGCTCCAGGGTACAGCCCCAGCATTTT	CSSRVQPQHF	10	TRBV29-1	TRBJ1-5	NA	NA
TGTGCTAGTGGCCCGAACACTGAAGCTTTCTTT	CASGPNTEAFF	11	TRBV12-5	TRBJ1-1	few	NA
TGTGCCACCAGCAGGGAGGGCAGGGCAGATGAAAAACTGTTTTTT	CATSREGRADEKLFF	15	TRBV15	TRBJ1-4	NA	NA
TGTGCCACCAGCAGAAGGGAGGACAGGGGTACACCCCTCCACTTT	CATSRREDRGTPLHF	15	TRBV15	TRBJ1-6	once	TRBD1
TGTGCCACCAGTGATCCCGGGAGCTTGGAGACCCAGTACTTC	CATSDPGSLETQYF	14	TRBV24-1	TRBJ2-5	NA	NA
TGCAGTGCTAGCACTGGGACAGGGGACTATGGCTACACCTTC	CSASTGTGDYGYTF	14	TRBV29-1	TRBJ1-2	NA	TRBD1
TGTGCCATCAGTGAGTCGGAGGGCTGGGGCTATGGCTACACCTTC	CAISESEGWGYGYTF	15	TRBV10-3	TRBJ1-2	many	NA
TGTGCCAGCAGCACTTACAGGACTAGTTCGTCCTACGAGCAGTACTTC	CASSTYRTSSSYEQYF	16	TRBV7-9	TRBJ2-7	few	TRBD2
TGTGCCAGCAGTTGGGCGGGGACAAGGCCCTACGAGCAGTACTTC	CASSWAGTRPYEQYF	15	TRBV24-1	TRBJ2-7	NA	NA
TGCAGCGTTGAAGTAGAGGCTAACTATGGCTACACCTTC	CSVEVEANYGYTF	13	TRBV29-1	TRBJ1-2	many	NA
TGTGCCAGCAGCAACAGGTACGCGAACACTGAAGCTTTCTTT	CASSNRYANTEAFF	14	TRBV7-4	TRBJ1-1	NA	NA
TGTGCCAGCTGCGACGTCGGGATTTCCTACGAGCAGTACTTC	CASCDVGISYEQYF	14	TRBV6-5	TRBJ2-7	few	NA
TGCGCCAGCAGTGGGGGAGGGACAGATACGCAGTATTTT	CASSGGGTDTQYF	13	TRBV5-5	TRBJ2-3	NA	TRBD2